Listed below are T cell receptor beta chains from one sample, sequenced in a study of OX40 agonist ivuxolimab in advanced cancers. Sequencing was performed with immunoSEQ multiplex PCR; in TCRdb, only in-frame clones are kept and a portion is missing. The sample lists about 84,000 clones, about 93% occurring once. The input for sequencing was CD4+ or CD8+ T cells sorted from blood, taken in a trial of the OX40 agonist ivuxolimab. The receptors here all came from an adult with an advanced solid tumor such as melanoma, head and neck, liver or kidney cancer. The CDR3 runs from the conserved cysteine through the conserved F or W. A D gene is named only where the DNA matches it firmly. Clone size is not always given. Where it is, it says once, few, many or a class for expanded clones.

d_gene	len	j_gene	v_gene	abundance	CDR3nt	CDR3aa
TRBD1	15	TRBJ1-1	TRBV13	.	TGTGCCAGCAGCGCTACCGGGACAGGAGACCACAAAGCTTTCTTT	CASSATGTGDHKAFF
.	15	TRBJ1-4	TRBV19	.	TGTGCCAGTAGTGCCTTACAGGGTTTCCCGAAAAAACTGTTTTTT	CASSALQGFPKKLFF
.	13	TRBJ2-7	TRBV5-8	.	TGTGCCAGCAGCCTAGGACAGACCCACGAGCAGTACTTC	CASSLGQTHEQYF
TRBD1	18	TRBJ2-1	TRBV4-3	once	TGCGCCAGCAGCCCCAGGGGACAGGAGCTTGGGAAATACAATGAGCAGTTCTTC	CASSPRGQELGKYNEQFF
TRBD1	12	TRBJ2-7	TRBV30	.	TGTGCCTGGAGCCGGGACAGCTACGAGCAGTACTTC	CAWSRDSYEQYF
.	14	TRBJ2-3	TRBV5-2	.	TGCGCCAGCAGCCCTGTGACTAGCGGAGATACGCAGTATTTT	CASSPVTSGDTQYF
.	16	TRBJ1-3	TRBV5-8	.	TGTGCCAGCAGCTCCCAGCTATACAGGGCTGGAAACACCATATATTTT	CASSSQLYRAGNTIYF
.	16	TRBJ1-1	TRBV7-2	few	TGTGCCAGCAGCCTCCCCGCGCGGATGGAGAACACTGAAGCTTTCTTT	CASSLPARMENTEAFF
.	15	TRBJ2-3	TRBV9	.	TGTGCCAGCAGCGTAGTGGGGACCCAAGGAGATACGCAGTATTTT	CASSVVGTQGDTQYF
.	12	TRBJ1-2	TRBV27	once	TGTGCCAAGGGGTGGGGAAGCGATGGCTACACCTTC	CAKGWGSDGYTF
.	16	TRBJ1-4	TRBV9	.	TGTGCCAGCAGCCAGACCCATGGGCCCCTGGGTGAAAAACTGTTTTTT	CASSQTHGPLGEKLFF
.	16	TRBJ2-2	TRBV4-2	many	TGTGCCAGCAGCCACCCGAGCAGCGGCCTCACCGGGGAGCTGTTTTTT	CASSHPSSGLTGELFF
.	14	TRBJ2-5	TRBV6-4	.	TGTGCCAGCAGCCTCAGAGGTCTCCAAGAGACCCAGTACTTC	CASSLRGLQETQYF
.	13	TRBJ1-1	TRBV30	.	TGTGCCTGGTCGGGAGGGAGTAACACTGAAGCTTTCTTT	CAWSGGSNTEAFF
.	14	TRBJ2-3	TRBV11-1	.	TGTGCCAGCAGCCCCTGGACCTACACAGATACGCAGTATTTT	CASSPWTYTDTQYF
TRBD2	15	TRBJ2-5	TRBV5-6	.	TGTGCCAGCAGCTTGGTCCCCGGGGGGGGCGGGGAGCAGTACTTC	CASSLVPGGGGEQYF
.	12	TRBJ1-1	TRBV27	.	TGTGCCAGCAGTTTTATAAACACTGAAGCTTTCTTT	CASSFINTEAFF
.	15	TRBJ2-5	TRBV5-1	.	TGCGCCAGCAGCTTGGAGCTCCTGGGGCAAGAGACCCAGTACTTC	CASSLELLGQETQYF
.	14	TRBJ1-1	TRBV5-6	once	TGTGCCAGCAGCTTGGGGATAATGAACACTGAAGCTTTCTTT	CASSLGIMNTEAFF
.	16	TRBJ2-5	TRBV7-9	once	TGTGCCACCCCCCTTAGCAGCAAAGCGCCCCAAGAGACCCAGTACTTC	CATPLSSKAPQETQYF
.	14	TRBJ1-1	TRBV13	few	TGTGCCAGCAGCTTAGGGATCACGAACACTGAAGCTTTCTTT	CASSLGITNTEAFF
.	15	TRBJ2-6	TRBV5-5	.	TGTGCCAGCAGCGCTGACTACTCTGGGGCCAACGTCCTGACTTTC	CASSADYSGANVLTF
.	12	TRBJ2-5	TRBV9	.	TGTGCCAGCTCGGTGGGCGAGGAGACCCAGTACTTC	CASSVGEETQYF
TRBD2	18	TRBJ2-7	TRBV15	.	TGTGTCACCAGCCCTCACGAGGATGCGGGAGGCGGGGACTACGAGCAGTACTTC	CVTSPHEDAGGGDYEQYF
.	13	TRBJ2-7	TRBV6-6	.	TGTGCCAGCACCTGGGGCCCCTACTACGAGCAGTACTTC	CASTWGPYYEQYF
TRBD1	15	TRBJ2-1	TRBV4-2	.	TGTGCCAGCAGCCTCGGGACAGGGTCCTACAATGAGCAGTTCTTC	CASSLGTGSYNEQFF
.	17	TRBJ1-2	TRBV7-8	.	TGTGCCAGCAGCTTAACACCTATGACAGGAAGAAGTCGGGGCTACACCTTC	CASSLTPMTGRSRGYTF
.	14	TRBJ2-2	TRBV27	.	TGTGCCAGCAGTAAGTGGGCAAGCACCGGGGAGCTGTTTTTT	CASSKWASTGELFF
TRBD1	14	TRBJ2-3	TRBV4-2	.	TGTGCCAGCAGCCAAGGGATCAGGGGGGATACGCAGTATTTT	CASSQGIRGDTQYF
.	14	TRBJ1-2	TRBV14	few	TGTGCCAGCAGCCAAGGGGGATACAAAGGTGGCTACACCTTC	CASSQGGYKGGYTF
.	17	TRBJ2-5	TRBV14	.	TGTGCCAGCAGCCAAGAAGGGGTTAATTTTTGGGGGGAGACCCAGTACTTC	CASSQEGVNFWGETQYF
.	16	TRBJ1-5	TRBV7-8	.	TGTGCCAGCAGCTTAGGTGGGGGTTTTAGCAATCAGCCCCAGCATTTT	CASSLGGGFSNQPQHF
TRBD1	15	TRBJ1-4	TRBV19	.	TGTGCCAGTAAGCTTTGGGGACAGCCTAATGAAAAACTGTTTTTT	CASKLWGQPNEKLFF
TRBD2	17	TRBJ2-1	TRBV29-1	.	TGCAGCGTTTTCCTAGCGGGAGGGCCTATTATCTACAATGAGCAGTTCTTC	CSVFLAGGPIIYNEQFF
.	17	TRBJ2-7	TRBV21-1	.	TGTGCCAGCATCCTAAGATGGGGACAGGGGGTCTTCTACGAGCAGTACTTC	CASILRWGQGVFYEQYF
.	11	TRBJ2-1	TRBV14	.	TGTGCCAGCAGCCTGTACAATGAGCAGTTCTTC	CASSLYNEQFF
.	9	TRBJ1-1	TRBV2	few	TGTGCCGCGGGCTCTAAAGCTTTCTTT	CAAGSKAFF
.	15	TRBJ1-1	TRBV7-9	.	TGTGCCAGCAGCTTAGCGACCGGCCGGGACACTGAAGCTTTCTTT	CASSLATGRDTEAFF
.	16	TRBJ2-3	TRBV10-3	.	TGTGCCATCAGTACGAACCGGGAATTGAAGGCAGATACGCAGTATTTT	CAISTNRELKADTQYF
TRBD1	14	TRBJ2-5	TRBV6-5	once	TGTGCCAGCAGGGACAGGATTTCTGTCGAGACCCAGTACTTC	CASRDRISVETQYF
TRBD2	16	TRBJ2-3	TRBV7-2	.	TGTGCCAGCAGCTCTGGTAGCGGGTTCTGGGGAGATACGCAGTATTTT	CASSSGSGFWGDTQYF
.	14	TRBJ1-1	TRBV9	.	TGTGCCAGCAGCGTAAACCAACGGTCCTCTGAAGCTTTCTTT	CASSVNQRSSEAFF
.	13	TRBJ2-5	TRBV7-2	.	TGTGCCAGCAGCTTAGTGGGAAAAGAGACCCAGTACTTC	CASSLVGKETQYF
TRBD2	16	TRBJ2-2	TRBV13	once	TGTGCCAGCAGCCCGGGGACTAGCGTTAACACCGGGGAGCTGTTTTTT	CASSPGTSVNTGELFF
.	17	TRBJ2-7	TRBV21-1	.	TGTGCCAGCAGCAAAGTTCGAGGAGGAGACAGGGTCTACGAGCAGTACTTC	CASSKVRGGDRVYEQYF